This T cell receptor beta chain was obtained from a study of CD8+ T cells in alopecia areata. The CDR3 length is 12 residues. Germline values: CDR1 LNHDA, CDR2 SQIVND (reference sequence). Between the trimmed V and J ends, which lost 7 bases and 4 bases, there was a span of 7 bases. After isolation, RNA underwent reverse transcription to generate cDNA as the sequencing template. Sequencing was performed with immunoSEQ multiplex PCR; in TCRdb, only in-frame clones are kept and a portion is missing. The data hold under 85,000 clones, with approximately 43% observed a single time. Source: CD8+ T cells sorted from blood, taken at week 0. This chain uses TRBV19 with TRBJ2-2; no clear D gene. The receptor was isolated from a human donor with alopecia areata. The CDR3 protein is CASKRATGELFF. For the CDR3, the DNA is TGTGCCAGTAAACGAGCCACCGGGGAGCTGTTTTTT.